These 31 T cell receptor beta chains came from one sample sequenced in a study of molecular identifiers for immune sequencing clone quantification (dated by TCRdb to 2017 to 2018). Library prep was done by PCR. TCRdb records NextSeq 500 as the sequencer. The public reads were quality trimmed at Q25 with fastp and then assembled into clones with MiXCR by TCRdb, keeping productive beta chains. For every CDR3 protein sequence, its rows merge into one entry that carries the most common genes and DNA. A total of over 100,000 distinct CDR3 sequences appear in this sample, about 35% of them only once. The top ten constitute about 9.7% of the sample. Sequenced: naive CD8+ T cells from blood, with Jurkat cell RNA spiked in. The cell subset or site label, as the study defines it: FACS-sorted CD8+CD4-CCR7+CD45RA+ naive T cells. Receptors originate from a human donor in good health. Some libraries in this study had Jurkat cell RNA spiked in.

There are many counts of this clonotype. The chain carries TRBV5-8 and TRBJ2-3; the match to TRBD2 covers 9 bases. CDR3 length: 16 amino acids. Germline V gives CDR1 SGHTS, CDR2 YDEGEE. V dropped 2 bases and J dropped 0; count of bases not matched to a gene: 4. In DNA, the CDR3 is TGTGCCAGCAGCTTTTGGACTAGCGCTAGCACAGATACGCAGTATTTT. Encoded protein: CASSFWTSASTDTQYF.

The chain carries TRBV28 and TRBJ2-2, with D unresolved. Trimming stripped 6 bases from V and 9 bases from J, with 8 bases between. This CDR3 region has 11 residues. In germline, CDR1 is MDHEN, CDR2 SYDVKM. In DNA form, the CDR3 reads TGTGCCAGCAGCCCCCTAAGGGAGCTGTTTTTT. This gives the protein CASSPLRELFF.

This clonotype was recorded only once. With a much larger clone just one base away, this may be a read error. This chain joins TRBV6-2 or TRBV6-3 and TRBJ2-5; TRBD2 matches 7 bases. The CDR3 consists of 14 residues. Germline CDR1 and CDR2: MNHEY and SVGEGT. V was pared by 5 bases and J by 3 bases, with 6 bases of the junction left unmatched. Here the CDR3 DNA reads TGTGCCAGCAGTCCCGGGACTACGGAAGAGACCCAGTACTTC. It yields the protein CASSPGTTEETQYF.

The chain has TRBV2 and TRBJ2-1; 8 positions match TRBD2. With V trimmed by 2 bases and J by 0 bases, 6 bases remained unmatched. The CDR3 has 17 residues. The germline V gene encodes CDR1 SNHLY and CDR2 FYNNEI. This CDR3 is CASSEPERESSYNEQFF. DNA for the CDR3: TGTGCCAGCAGTGAACCGGAGCGGGAGAGCTCCTACAATGAGCAGTTCTTC.

Regarding this clonotype: A clone one base away is much larger, so this may be a read error. This rearrangement joins TRBV7-2 to TRBJ2-1; D is undetermined. Trimming cost V 1 base and J 10 bases, with 8 bases left between them. CDR1 is SGHTA and CDR2 is FQGNSA in the germline V gene. The CDR3 covers 12 residues. DNA for the CDR3: TGTGCCAGCAGCTTAGGGATCACAGAGCAGTTCTTC. Its translation is CASSLGITEQFF.

The sample holds many counts of this clonotype. The rearrangement links TRBV5-6 to TRBJ2-3, with 7 bases that match TRBD2. CDR1 is SGHDT and CDR2 is YYEEEE in the germline V gene. The CDR3 totals 17 residues. The trim removed 1 base at V and 0 bases at J, leaving 8 bases unmatched. The CDR3 DNA reads TGTGCCAGCAGCTTGCCTAGCGGAGGTATTAGCACAGATACGCAGTATTTT. This sequence encodes CASSLPSGGISTDTQYF. The complete variable domain, with remaining parts taken from reference TRBV5-6 and TRBJ2-3, reads DAGVTQSPTHLIKTRGQQVTLRCSPKSGHDTVSWYQQALGQGPQFIFQYYEEEERQRGNFPDRFSGHQFPNYSSELNVNALLLGDSALYLCASSLPSGGISTDTQYFGPGTRLTVL.

V gene TRBV5-3 combines with J gene TRBJ2-5; no firm D call. TRBV5-3 is an ORF, with its function uncertain. This CDR3 has 15 amino acids. V was trimmed by 8 bases and J by 1 base, leaving 18 bases between them. CDR3 in amino acids: CASGLSYILQETQYF. CDR3 DNA: TGTGCCAGCGGCTTGAGTTACATCCTCCAAGAGACCCAGTACTTC.

Remarks on this clonotype: This could be a read error, since a much larger clone is one nucleotide away. The gene calls are TRBV27 and TRBJ1-1, with D possibly being TRBD1 (6 bases). This CDR3 has 14 amino acids. Germline values: CDR1 MNHEY, CDR2 SMNVEV (reference sequence). Deletions cut 6 bases from V and 4 bases from J, with 15 bases between. The CDR3 nucleotides are TGTGCCAGCAGATACAGGGCCATGATCACTGAAGCTTTCTTT. It encodes CASRYRAMITEAFF.

This clonotype was seen only a few times. V and J are TRBV7-6 and TRBJ2-5; perhaps TRBD2 as D (5 bases). V lost 3 bases to trimming and J lost 2 bases, with 7 bases between them. Germline V gene lookup returns CDR1 SGHVS and CDR2 FNYEAQ. The CDR3 length is 13 residues. The CDR3 nucleotides read TGTGCCAGCAGCTTTCCGGGACAAGAGACCCAGTACTTC. Protein product: CASSFPGQETQYF. Using reference TRBV7-6 and TRBJ2-5 for the parts outside the CDR3, the full variable domain is GAGVSQSPRYKVTKRGQDVALRCDPISGHVSLYWYRQALGQGPEFLTYFNYEAQQDKSGLPNDRFSAERPEGSISTLTIQRTEQRDSAMYRCASSFPGQETQYFGPGTRLLVL.

In its sample, this clonotype was seen many times. The V gene is TRBV5-1, the J gene TRBJ2-7; 9 nucleotides align to TRBD1. The CDR3 is 16 amino acids. Trimming cost V 0 bases and J 2 bases; bases outside gene matches: 6. Germline CDR1 is SGHRS and CDR2 is YFSETQ. The CDR3 region has the DNA TGCGCCAGCAGCTTGGTGTCCGGGACAGGGCCCTACGAGCAGTACTTC. Translating gives CASSLVSGTGPYEQYF.

This clonotype was seen repeatedly, ten times or more. This chain uses TRBV7-2 with TRBJ2-1; TRBD2 aligns across 7 bases. Per germline, CDR1 SGHTA and CDR2 FQGNSA. V was clipped by 2 bases and J by 2 bases; unmatched bases: 12. The CDR3 covers 18 residues. CDR3 residues: CASSLSGGRASPYNEQFF. In DNA form, the CDR3 reads TGTGCCAGCAGCTTATCGGGTGGGAGGGCCTCCCCCTACAATGAGCAGTTCTTC.

With respect to this clonotype: It may be a read error: a sequence one base away is much more abundant. Here the CDR3 reads CASSIGQGTYEKYF. CDR3 sequence (DNA): TGTGCCAGCAGTATAGGACAGGGTACCTACGAGAAGTACTTC. The rearrangement joins TRBV12-3 or TRBV12-4 to TRBJ2-7, with 8 bases fitting TRBD1. The CDR3 contains 14 residues.

This clonotype was observed a few times. The gene calls are TRBV6-2 or TRBV6-3 and TRBJ2-2; D gene uncertain. The CDR3 sequence is 15 residues long. V dropped 1 base and J dropped 3 bases, with 9 bases sitting between them. The germline V gene encodes CDR1 MNHEY and CDR2 SVGEGT. As DNA, the CDR3 is TGTGCCAGCAGTTACTTTCCTACCTACACCGGGGAGCTGTTTTTT. Its protein is CASSYFPTYTGELFF.

This clonotype was recorded a few times. The chain links TRBV11-2 to TRBJ2-1; 8 bases line up with TRBD2. The J segment lost 2 bases and the V segment lost 5 bases, leaving 5 bases of the junction unmatched. Germline V gene sequence: CDR1 SGHAT, CDR2 FQNNGV. The CDR3 covers 15 residues. In DNA, the CDR3 is TGTGCCAGCAGCCAGAGCGGGAGCCCCTACAATGAGCAGTTCTTC. The encoded protein is CASSQSGSPYNEQFF.

The V call is TRBV12-3 or TRBV12-4, the J call TRBJ2-2; D call uncertain. The V gene lost 10 bases and the J gene lost 4 bases, with 16 bases spanning the gap. The CDR3 is made up of 14 amino acids. The CDR3 loop reads CAIPPRGGTGELFF. For the CDR3, the DNA is TGTGCCATCCCTCCCCGCGGCGGCACCGGGGAGCTGTTTTTT.

The CDR3 sequence is CASSKGLRFSPYNTDTQYF. Here the CDR3 DNA reads TGTGCCAGCAGTAAGGGACTACGTTTCTCACCTTATAACACAGATACGCAGTATTTT. The gene calls are TRBV6-5 and TRBJ2-3; 7 bases fit TRBD2. Per germline, CDR1 MNHEY and CDR2 SVGAGI. The CDR3 length is 19 residues. With V trimmed by 5 bases and J by 2 bases, 19 bases remained unmatched.

This clonotype showed up just once. Being one base from a much bigger clone, this may be a read error. The chain couples TRBV16 to TRBJ1-5; D is undetermined. The CDR3 consists of 15 residues. CDR1 and CDR2 from the germline V gene are KGHSY and FQNENV. CDR3 coding DNA: TGTGCCGGCAGCCAATCCGGGGTTGGTAATCAGCCCCAGCATTTT. Amino acids: CAGSQSGVGNQPQHF.

In the case of this clonotype: A much larger clone differs by one base, so this may be a read error. The chain employs TRBV7-9 and TRBJ1-4; D not certain. CDR3 length equals 13 residues. Germline lookup yields CDR1 SEHNR and CDR2 FQNEAQ (reference sequence). The CDR3 coding sequence is TGTGCCAGCAGGATTTCTCTTAATGAAATACTGTTTTTT. Its protein is CASRISLNEILFF.

This clonotype has just a few counts. At one boundary the junction diverges from the germline segment, which might be a read error. This chain joins TRBV12-3 or TRBV12-4 and TRBJ2-1; 9 bases line up with TRBD2. This CDR3 region has 15 residues. The DNA of the CDR3 is TGTGCCAGCAGTCTAGCGGGACAAGAGAGAACTGAGCAGTTCTTC. Translated, it gives CASSLAGQERTEQFF.

This clonotype occurred a few times. This rearrangement joins TRBV5-6 to TRBJ1-5; maybe TRBD1 (5 bases). This CDR3 region has 13 residues. Looked up from germline, CDR1 is SGHDT and CDR2 is YYEEEE. Trimming left V 0 bases short and J 9 bases short, with 10 bases between. CDR3 nucleotides: TGTGCCAGCAGCTTGGCCGGGGGATCGCCCCAGCATTTT. This encodes CASSLAGGSPQHF.

V usage is TRBV28 and J usage is TRBJ2-1, with 11 bases matching TRBD2. Germline lookup yields CDR1 MDHEN and CDR2 SYDVKM. CDR3 length equals 17 residues. The trim removed 6 bases at V and 5 bases at J, leaving 12 bases unmatched. The CDR3 loop is CASRKTSGSFPDNEQFF. DNA of the CDR3: TGTGCCAGCAGGAAAACTAGCGGGAGCTTTCCGGACAATGAGCAGTTCTTC.

The J gene is TRBJ2-7, the V gene TRBV7-2; no clear D. The CDR3 consists of 15 residues. Between the trimmed V and J ends, which lost 5 bases and 2 bases, there was a span of 16 bases. Germline V lookup: CDR1 SGHTA, CDR2 FQGNSA. The CDR3 bases are TGTGCCAGCAGCCCAAGAGCGACCAGGCCCTACGAGCAGTACTTC. Protein sequence: CASSPRATRPYEQYF.

Concerning this clonotype: One end of the junction is discordant with germline, which a read error may explain. CDR3 loop: CASSLLRVDTGELYF. In DNA form, the CDR3 reads TGTGCCAGCAGCTTACTGAGGGTGGACACCGGGGAGCTGTATTTT. This chain links TRBV7-6 with TRBJ2-2, with D perhaps TRBD1 or TRBD2 (5 bases each). Germline loops: CDR1 SGHVS, CDR2 FNYEAQ. This CDR3 is built from 15 residues.

In its sample, this clonotype was seen a few times. V usage is TRBV6-5 and J usage is TRBJ2-2, with TRBD1 as a possible D gene (6 bases). V was shortened by 3 bases and J by 6 bases, with 14 bases between the two germline ends. The germline gives CDR1 MNHEY, CDR2 SVGAGI. The CDR3 spans 15 residues. CDR3 sequence reads: CASSYTGFYAGELFF. CDR3 in DNA: TGTGCCAGCAGTTATACAGGGTTCTATGCCGGGGAGCTGTTTTTT.

Regarding this clonotype: A much larger clone lies one base from this, so it may be a read error. As the CDR3 is not closed by the conserved phenylalanine or tryptophan, this likely results from a read error. The rearrangement uses TRBV4-2 and TRBJ2-7; D might be TRBD2 (6 bases). The CDR3 loop spans 12 amino acids. Trimming cost V 8 bases and J 7 bases, with 15 bases left between them. Germline assignment: CDR1 LGHNA and CDR2 YNFKEQ. The CDR3 region has the DNA TGTGCCAGCGCCCCCGGCGGGAAAGAGCAGTACTCC. Translation gives CASAPGGKEQYS.

Note on this clonotype: The final CDR3 position lacks the conserved phenylalanine or tryptophan, pointing to a likely read error. The limits of the CDR3 on the DNA are not certain, so only TCRdb's listed CDR3 is given. The chain employs TRBV7-9 and TRBJ1-1; the D call TRBD1 from the table was never checked on the DNA. The CDR3 is made up of 16 amino acids, end residues included. The germline CDR1 and CDR2 sequences are SEHNR and FQNEAQ (reference sequence). The CDR3 spells CASSLPPASMNTEAIY.

This rearrangement joins TRBV7-9 to TRBJ2-2; D may be TRBD1 (5 bases). Trimming left V 7 bases short and J 6 bases short, with 15 bases between. The CDR3 is made up of 14 amino acids. Germline V gene sequence: CDR1 SEHNR, CDR2 FQNEAQ (reference sequence). CDR3 residues: CASTFQQGSGELFF. The DNA for the CDR3 is TGTGCCAGCACCTTTCAGCAGGGATCCGGGGAGCTGTTTTTT.

This clonotype was counted ten times or more. This chain joins TRBV28 and TRBJ2-3; D gene ambiguous. CDR3 length: 13 amino acids. CDR1 and CDR2 (germline): MDHEN, SYDVKM. V lost 6 bases and J lost 1, with 8 bases in between. CDR3 nucleotides: TGTGCCAGCAGCCCCGTGGGCACAGATACGCAGTATTTT. Its translation is CASSPVGTDTQYF.

The chain couples TRBV19 to TRBJ1-2; tentative D call: TRBD1 (5 bases). CDR3 size: 12 residues. Germline loops: CDR1 LNHDA, CDR2 SQIVND (reference sequence). V was cut by 0 bases and J by 14 bases, with 13 bases left in between. The CDR3 region is CASSIDGGTTTF. As DNA, the CDR3 is TGTGCCAGTAGTATAGATGGTGGGACGACAACCTTC.

V and J are TRBV20-1 and TRBJ2-4; D is possibly TRBD2 (5 bases). Per germline, CDR1 DFQATT and CDR2 SNEGSKA (reference sequence). The CDR3 covers 16 residues. V dropped 1 base and J dropped 5 bases, with 18 bases sitting between them. CDR3 nucleotide sequence: TGCAGTGCTAGAGTACGGGGTGAATGGGTTGAAAACATTCAGTACTTC. It translates to CSARVRGEWVENIQYF.

This clonotype appeared a few times. The chain is built from TRBV27 and TRBJ1-4; 8 nucleotides agree with TRBD1. In germline, CDR1 is MNHEY, CDR2 SMNVEV (reference sequence). The CDR3 sequence is 15 residues long. V trimming: 3 bases; J trimming: 6 bases; junction bases outside the gene matches: 6. This CDR3 is CASSFITGGDEKLFF. The CDR3 DNA is TGTGCCAGCAGTTTTATAACAGGGGGGGATGAAAAACTGTTTTTT.